This TCR beta chain stems from a study of T-cell memory formation after mild COVID-19. TCRdb processed the 5' RACE reads anew with MiXCR; each CDR3 protein has one entry. The table records roughly 480,000 distinct CDR3 sequences, 25% of them present only once. Study results and limitations: Clones that contracted from day 15 to 85 had balanced CD4/CD8; later expanders were CD4+ biased.

Germline V lookup: CDR1 ENHRY, CDR2 SYGVKD. This CDR3 has 15 residues. The V gene end was trimmed by 4 bases and the J gene end by 1 base; junction bases not matched to a gene: 7. The table lists this clonotype with a few counts. Its antigen is still unknown. Sequenced input: PBMCs or a T cell subset sorted from them (not recorded which). This chain links TRBV10-3 with TRBJ2-7, with TRBD1 identical over 7 bases. This sequence was found in an adult woman who had mild COVID-19 (a few samples of this study predate the infection). Cell type and time point are not known. CDR3 region: CAISAEDRTSYEQYF. CDR3 nucleotide sequence: TGTGCCATCAGTGCGGAGGACAGGACATCCTACGAGCAGTACTTC.